This record covers a single T cell receptor beta chain. What antigen it recognizes has not been identified. Nothing much larger sits one base from this clone, and base qualities are not available. The source of the sample is a study of T cell responses to AZD1222 COVID-19 vaccine (dated by TCRdb to about 2021). Study-wide context: TCR sequencing was performed for over 230 trial participants, of whom roughly 200 were given two doses of AZD1222 and approximately 25 were given two doses of MenACWY control vaccine. Enrollment into the trials was organized by age into subgroups of 18-55, 56-69 and 70-plus years, and those subgroups contained roughly 140, 27 and 60 TCR-sequenced participants, respectively. Points the paper makes about the study in general: In the small 56-69-year group, the increase in depth fell short of significance, most likely because of low power. Participants were mostly white British, with more females than males. The authors suggested clonal diversity may have been underestimated. Epitopes outside the regions mutated in the B.1.351 and B.1.1.7 variants were reportedly recognized by nearly half of the unique spike-specific TCRs. Conclusions about previously exposed vaccinees are limited, since just six or seven AZD1222 recipients were seropositive for SARS-CoV-2 at baseline. Because no day 14 peak-response samples were available, the repertoires could be characterized only after the peak T cell response. CD4 TCRs associated with the vaccine covered the entire spike protein, and the dominant responses were in regions 160-218 and 743-854. A significant rise in spike-specific TCR breadth and depth was observed after two AZD1222 doses relative to day 0 and relative to MenACWY recipients.

The CDR3 regions of human TCRbeta chains were analyzed by immunosequencing. On the authors' methods: Repertoire TCRs were checked for matches against a reference library of SARS-CoV-2-specific TCRs that had been generated using the MIRA antigen-specificity platform. Breadth was defined as the fraction of unique TCRs that were SARS-CoV-2-associated. Depth was defined as the fraction of total T cells that were SARS-CoV-2-associated. Using the MIRA data, each spike-specific TCR was mapped to the spike region that the TCR reacts to and placed in a CD4 or CD8 class. Log10-transformed breadth and depth values were compared by one-way ANOVA with Sidak's multiple comparisons tests. TCRdb carries this immuneACCESS record with in-frame sequences only. Its versions omit some clonotypes, under half of them owing to an unresolved V gene in the studies checked, with the rest unexplained. The V and J calls and the clone size are those of that table, but D and trimming were determined from the DNA. The table for this sample lists over 150,000 clones; 87% of them were counted only once. Of the sample, over 1% is held by the ten largest clones.

Trimming at the junction amounts to 6 bases on V and 6 bases on J, and the germline ends lie 7 bases apart. The CDR3 starts with the cysteine, ends with the phenylalanine, and has 10 residues. Only CDR3 DNA is held: 30 bases, read in frame from base 1. The germline V gene (reference sequence) specifies DFQATT as CDR1 and SNEGSKA as CDR2. This sample's time point label indicates: about 28 days (+/-7) after the second vaccine dose. AZD1222 recipients with second doses at about 4 weeks or about 12 weeks were pooled, because spike-specific TCR depth and breadth did not differ between schedules. Vaccinee samples were obtained from the UK trials COV001 and COV002, which included a single-blind randomized controlled phase 2/3 trial of AZD1222 (ChAdOx1 nCoV-19) in healthy adults. For TCRbeta chain sequencing, PBMC samples were collected from trial participants at day 0 and at day 28 after the second dose.

The receptor was derived from an adult who received the AZD1222 COVID-19 vaccine. The sample consisted of peripheral blood, taken 28 days after the second AZD1222 dose. The rearrangement combines TRBV20-1 with TRBJ2-3; the D gene is not confidently resolved. The DNA is as follows: TGCAGTGCCCGTGGGGATACGCAGTATTTT. This is translated as CSARGDTQYF.